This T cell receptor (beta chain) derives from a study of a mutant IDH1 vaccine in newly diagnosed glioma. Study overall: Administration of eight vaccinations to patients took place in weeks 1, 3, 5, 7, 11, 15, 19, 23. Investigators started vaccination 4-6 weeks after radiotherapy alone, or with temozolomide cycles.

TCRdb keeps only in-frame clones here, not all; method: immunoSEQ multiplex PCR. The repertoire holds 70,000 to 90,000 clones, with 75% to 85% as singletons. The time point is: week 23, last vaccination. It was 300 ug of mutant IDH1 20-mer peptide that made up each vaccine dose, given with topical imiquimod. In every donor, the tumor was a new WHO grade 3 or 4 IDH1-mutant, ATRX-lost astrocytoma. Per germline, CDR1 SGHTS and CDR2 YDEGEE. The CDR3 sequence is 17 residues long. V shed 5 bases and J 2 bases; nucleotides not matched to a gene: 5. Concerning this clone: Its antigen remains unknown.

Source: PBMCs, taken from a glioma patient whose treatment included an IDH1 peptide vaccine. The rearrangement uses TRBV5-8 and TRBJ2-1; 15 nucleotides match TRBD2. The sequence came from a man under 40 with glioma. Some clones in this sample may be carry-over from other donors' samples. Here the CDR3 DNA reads TGTGCCAGCAGTAGGACTAGCGGGAGGGGGACCTACAATGAGCAGTTCTTC. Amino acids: CASSRTSGRGTYNEQFF. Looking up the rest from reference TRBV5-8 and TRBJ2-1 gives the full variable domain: EAGVTQSPTHLIKTRGQQATLRCSPISGHTSVYWYQQALGLGLQFLLWYDEGEERNRGNFPPRFSGRQFPNYSSELNVNALELEDSALYLCASSRTSGRGTYNEQFFGPGTRLTVL.